The present entry profiles one TCR beta chain with its context. Its antigen remains unidentified. Base qualities are not provided; no much larger clone lies one nucleotide away. These data originate in a study of OX40 agonist ivuxolimab in advanced cancers. Regarding the research as a whole: The costimulatory receptor OX40 (CD134) was targeted by ivuxolimab, a fully human IgG2 agonistic monoclonal antibody. Intravenous ivuxolimab was administered to patients every 2 weeks at six dose levels: 0.01, 0.1, 0.3, 1.5, 3 and 10 mg/kg. Prior anti-PD-1, anti-PD-L1 or anti-CTLA-4 therapy was permitted, and approximately 39% of dose-escalation patients had received checkpoint inhibitors. In the dose-escalation cohort, around four fifths of patients were male, and the mean age was 60 years with a range of roughly 20 to 85. Partial responses were achieved by three dose-escalation patients, of whom one had hepatocellular carcinoma and two had cutaneous melanoma. The paper describes the monotherapy dose-escalation part (N of about 52 patients) of the phase I trial of ivuxolimab. Among the roughly 52 dose-escalation patients, about 19 had hepatocellular carcinoma, 15 or so melanoma, 9 renal cell carcinoma and 9 head and neck cancer. The purpose of peripheral TCRbeta sequencing was to test whether ivuxolimab changed TCR sequence diversity and led to clonal T-cell expansion.

Genomic DNA was isolated from the sorted cells so that the TCRbeta CDR3 region could be sequenced. The immunoSEQ Assay was used to sequence the TCRbeta CDR3 regions. TCRdb obtained this table from immuneACCESS and retained in-frame rearrangements with V and J assigned. These tables miss some clones; where compared with another copy, unresolved V genes account for less than half of the shortfall, and the remainder is unexplained. The sample profile shows under 20,000 clones; 80% to 85% of them were found once. The top ten constitute more than 3.5% of the sample. Study-wide findings and limitations: Low levels of normalized T-cell clonal expansion were also seen in some patients who did not respond. At doses of 0.1 to 3.0 mg/kg, clonal expansion of both CD4+ and CD8+ T cells in blood was seen between baseline and week 6. The antigen specificity of the clonally expanded peripheral T cells was not determined. In the 0.1-3.0 mg/kg groups, partial responders had among the lowest normalized peripheral clonal expansion, particularly in CD8+ T cells. After ivuxolimab, CD8+ T cells had more expanded clones than CD4+ T cells on average.

Patients with autoimmune disease history or receiving systemic immunosuppression were excluded from the trial. In every dose cohort, peripheral blood was drawn for TCR sequencing at baseline, cycle 4 day 1, and cycle 7 day 1. The samples were taken from a phase I, first-in-human, multicenter, open-label dose-escalation trial of ivuxolimab. The trial enrolled adults with locally advanced or metastatic head and neck squamous cell, hepatocellular, melanoma or renal cell carcinoma. Before TCR sequencing, CD4+ and CD8+ T cells were separately sorted from peripheral blood. Sample: CD4+ or CD8+ T cells sorted from blood, taken in a trial of the OX40 agonist ivuxolimab. The clonotype originates from an adult with an advanced solid tumor such as melanoma, head and neck, liver or kidney cancer.

The CDR3 here reads CASSLDKGRYNEQFF. The sequenced DNA: TGTGCCAGCAGCTTAGATAAAGGCAGATACAATGAGCAGTTCTTC. The sequence is built from TRBV11-3 and TRBJ2-1; the D gene cannot be resolved reliably. At the junction V is shortened by 0 bases and J by 4 bases, with 10 bases in between. The CDR3 runs 15 residues from the cysteine to the phenylalanine. CDR3 DNA only is kept here, 45 bases in frame from base 1. Based on the germline V gene, the CDR1 and CDR2 sequences are SGHNT and YENEEA.